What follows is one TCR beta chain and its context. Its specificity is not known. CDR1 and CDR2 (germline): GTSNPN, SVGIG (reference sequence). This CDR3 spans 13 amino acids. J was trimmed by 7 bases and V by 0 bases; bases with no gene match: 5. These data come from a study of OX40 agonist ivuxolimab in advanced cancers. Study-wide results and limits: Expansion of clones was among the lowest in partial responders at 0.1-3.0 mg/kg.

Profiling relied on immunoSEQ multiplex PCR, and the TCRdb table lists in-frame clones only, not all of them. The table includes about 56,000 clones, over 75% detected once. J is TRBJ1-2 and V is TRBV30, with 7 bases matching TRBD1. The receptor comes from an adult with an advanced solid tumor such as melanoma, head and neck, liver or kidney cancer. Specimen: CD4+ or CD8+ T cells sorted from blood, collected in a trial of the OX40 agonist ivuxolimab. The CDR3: CAWSVRQGSGYTF. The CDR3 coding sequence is TGTGCCTGGAGTGTCAGACAGGGAAGTGGCTACACCTTC.